This T cell receptor beta chain was recorded in a study of T cell repertoires in cytomegalovirus infection. At the level of the study: In public TCR beta signatures, there were indications of both CMV infection and matching HLA type.

The CDR3 has 15 amino acids. Trimming cost V 6 bases and J 7 bases; bases outside gene matches: 10. From germline, CDR1 is SGHDT and CDR2 YYEEEE. A single record per CDR3 protein comes from TCRdb applying MiXCR to the reads. This sample carries approximately 550,000 distinct CDR3 sequences, approximately 15% of them seen once, and the ten largest clones take 20% to 30%. Sequenced: CD8+ T cells from PBMCs. The receptor was isolated from a human donor in good health (CMV status not recorded). Some clones in this sample may be carry-over from other donors' samples. V and J are TRBV5-6 and TRBJ2-1; 10 bases fit TRBD2. The CDR3 here is CASTSAGGIPNEQFF. The CDR3 bases are TGTGCCAGCACCTCAGCGGGAGGGATCCCGAATGAGCAGTTCTTC.